This record covers a single T cell receptor beta chain. Its antigen is not known. The data were obtained in a study of shared clonotypes between healthy human individuals. Germline assignment: CDR1 MNHEY and CDR2 SVGAGI. V was trimmed by 10 bases and J by 1 base, leaving 16 bases between them. CDR3 length: 14 amino acids. Using immunoSEQ multiplex PCR, the repertoire was profiled, and TCRdb retains in-frame clones only, with some absent. The sample comprises millions of clones, 90% to 95% of which are singletons, and under 0.15% rests with the top ten. Broader study findings: Generally, estimated richness proved larger in naive subsets than it did in memory subsets.

The source material was naive CD4+ T cells sorted from blood. The subset is: CD45RA+ positively selected. The receptor's source is a man between 18 and 35 years old in good health. V is TRBV6-5 and J is TRBJ1-1; D not certain. CDR3 protein: CATFRATWNTEAFF. The CDR3 nucleotides read TGTGCCACCTTCCGGGCCACCTGGAACACTGAAGCTTTCTTT.